This TCR beta chain was identified in a study of blood T cell repertoires in COVID-19. Whole-study context: Sources were T cells, B-cell-depleted T cells, or PBMCs; the material itself was cDNA or gDNA.

Germline CDR1 and CDR2: SGHAT and FQDESV (reference sequence). CDR3 length equals 17 residues. Trimming cost V 0 bases and J 0 bases, with 14 bases left between them. TCRdb keeps only in-frame clones here, not all; method: immunoSEQ multiplex PCR. The sample holds 120,000 to 150,000 clones; around 83% are singletons and the top ten take about 4%. This chain joins TRBV11-1 and TRBJ1-1; D perhaps matches TRBD1 (5 bases). The sequencing sample was made of peripheral blood. This clonotype was sampled from a woman older than 75 with acute or convalescent COVID-19. The CDR3 loop reads CASSLALSGEVNTEAFF. The DNA of the CDR3 is TGTGCCAGCAGCTTAGCCTTATCGGGGGAGGTGAACACTGAAGCTTTCTTT. The complete variable domain, with remaining parts taken from reference TRBV11-1 and TRBJ1-1, reads EAEVAQSPRYKITEKSQAVAFWCDPISGHATLYWYRQILGQGPELLVQFQDESVVDDSQLPKDRFSAERLKGVDSTLKIQPAELGDSAMYLCASSLALSGEVNTEAFFGQGTRLTVV.